This TCR beta chain was retrieved from a study of blood T cell repertoires in COVID-19. Looking at the study overall: Some COVID-19 samples were acute and others convalescent; all came from the United States, Italy and Spain. Nucleic acid was either cDNA or gDNA, and it came from T cells, B-cell-depleted T cells, or PBMCs.

A remark on this clone: A read error may produce the germline difference seen at one junction end.

Germline V CDR1 and CDR2: MGHRA, YSYEKL. The CDR3 is made up of 12 amino acids. Original analysis: Reference gene primer amplification yielded estimated nucleated cell counts. Sequencing used immunoSEQ multiplex PCR; TCRdb keeps in-frame clones, though not all of them. V, J and clone size are taken as reported in that table, and D and trimming were inferred from the DNA itself. This sample carries more than 110,000 clones, around 89% of them seen once, and the ten largest clones take around 2.9%. The sequenced sample was peripheral blood. The chain has TRBV4-1 and TRBJ1-1; D gene unclear. The origin of this receptor is a man aged 55 to 70 with active or convalescent COVID-19. In DNA, the CDR3 is TGCGCCAGCAGCCAAGAGGCCTTACCCCCCCTCTTT. It specifies CASSQEALPPLF.